A single T cell receptor beta chain is shown here with its context. This clonotype was detected ten times or more. The clone's antigen remains unknown. No quality values exist for individual bases; no much larger clone is one base distant. Ophthalmopathy patients had moderately to severely active disease, with a Clinical Activity Score of 3 or more, a NOSPECS grade of 4 or more, and a disease duration of less than 3 months. Exclusion was applied to patients with uncontrolled infections, other autoimmune diseases, pregnancy or lactation. Diagnoses relied on clinical symptoms, serum thyroxine and TRAb, thyroid ultrasound and orbital computed tomography. Ficoll-Paque density gradient centrifugation was used to isolate PBMCs from 8 to 10 ml of fresh peripheral blood. Trizol reagent was used to extract total RNA, and RNA quality was then checked on an Agilent 2100 Bioanalyzer. The TCR beta CDR3 regions were amplified from RNA transcripts. The first round of RT-PCR for the TCR CDR3 was performed with the HTBI primer set and the Qiagen OneStep RT-PCR kit. The libraries were constructed in a second round of multiplex PCR and then size-selected and purified. Sequencing of the libraries was done on an Illumina HiSeq2000 using paired-end 100 bp reads. In the source study's methods: SOAPnuke was used to process the raw data, throwing out any read that contained adapters or uncalled bases, had a mean Phred below 15, or lacked an exact constant-primer or identifier match. COPE v1.2.5 was used to merge high-quality paired reads, and clonotypes were defined as unique nucleotide sequences. MiTCR v1.1 was used to align the clonotypes against IMGT TRBV, TRBD and TRBJ reference segments. The analysis was restricted to V-J combinations with a frequency above 0.0001, which together covered 99.2% of the repertoires. The TCS score was defined as the ratio of F50 (clonal expansion) to E x V (chaos), calculated using BLOSUM62-based TCRdist between CDR3 peptides within each V-J. Welch's t-statistics and random forest reduced around 520 V-J features to roughly 13, which were used in a naive Bayes classifier (R e1071). TCRdb trimmed the raw reads at Q25, called clones with MiXCR and kept productive beta chains. Each entry merges the rows of one CDR3 protein and shows their most common DNA and genes. What appears here as the V and J calls and clone size reflects TCRdb's work, not the paper's. The sample table lists a few hundred thousand distinct CDR3 sequences, over 12% of them with a count of one. Clones ranked in the top ten supply approximately 19% of the sample.

This specimen belongs to a study of T cells in Graves' hyperthyroidism and ophthalmopathy (dated by TCRdb to between 2017 and 2020). With respect to the entire study: Peripheral blood samples were taken at initial diagnosis, before any treatment was given. A discovery cohort of roughly 100 patients, 43 with Graves' ophthalmopathy and more than 55 with stable Graves' hyperthyroidism, was used to find distinguishing TCR V-J signatures. Whether ophthalmopathy could be predicted prospectively was tested in an independent validation cohort made up of roughly 20 hyperthyroidism patients plus 17 patients who later progressed to ophthalmopathy. The approximately 100 discovery patients were divided at random into training and test sets in a 7:3 ratio. In addition, the study compared T-cell repertoires in thyroid tissue and in blood from six Graves' hyperthyroidism patients. After blood sampling, hyperthyroidism patients were treated with methimazole at a starting dose of 30 mg daily, and ophthalmopathy patients were treated with high-dose intravenous methylprednisolone. The paper reports TCR Vbeta CDR3 sequencing of some 140 peripheral blood samples: 40 to 45 ophthalmopathy, about 75 hyperthyroidism and 17 progressor patients.

Beyond this particular receptor, the publication reports: A model built on a 13 V-J signature distinguished ophthalmopathy from stable hyperthyroidism, reaching around 87% sensitivity and around 81% specificity in cross-validation and 80%/75% in testing. Most expanded thyroid clonotypes (frequency above 0.001) were also found in blood, which suggests that blood repertoires may mirror thyroid immune responses. In validation, progression to ophthalmopathy was predicted by the model with 70.59% sensitivity and nearly 75% specificity, a median of roughly 6 months before onset. No statistical method was used to fix the sample size in advance, and group allocation was not hidden from the investigators.

The CDR3 has 15 amino acids, counting the end cysteine and phenylalanine. Only the CDR3 region is kept as DNA, spanning 45 bases read in frame from base 1. The germline V gene (reference sequence) sets CDR1 to LNHNV and CDR2 to YYDKDF. Cut back by 3 bases and 3 bases, the V and J ends lie 15 bases apart. The TCR was taken from a woman aged 60-70 years with Graves' ophthalmopathy. The sequenced sample consisted of blood. The sequence is built from TRBV15 and TRBJ2-7; no D segment can be confidently identified. The CDR3 in this case is CATSSRISAHYEQYF. The nucleotide sequence reads as follows: TGTGCCACCAGCAGTCGAATCTCGGCCCACTACGAGCAGTACTTC.